These 27 T cell receptor beta chains share one sample of origin, sequenced in a study of OX40 agonist ivuxolimab in advanced cancers. Data came from immunoSEQ multiplex PCR; TCRdb stores just in-frame clones and leaves some out. The sample has about 71,000 clones; about 90% are singletons. The sequencing used CD4+ or CD8+ T cells sorted from blood, collected in a trial of the OX40 agonist ivuxolimab. These receptor sequences come from an adult with an advanced solid tumor such as melanoma, head and neck, liver or kidney cancer.

The chain recombines TRBV7-9 with TRBJ2-2; 7 nucleotides line up with TRBD1. Germline V lookup: CDR1 SEHNR, CDR2 FQNEAQ (reference sequence). This CDR3 has 15 amino acids. V trimming: 5 bases; J trimming: 3 bases; junction bases outside the gene matches: 6. CDR3 nucleotides: TGTGCCAGCAGCCCACAGGGGCCCTACACCGGGGAGCTGTTTTTT. Protein sequence: CASSPQGPYTGELFF.

The chain joins TRBV4-3 to TRBJ2-7, with unresolved D. Trimming took 0 bases from V and 2 from J, leaving 14 bases between them. This CDR3 contains 16 residues. Per germline, CDR1 LGHNA and CDR2 YSLEER. Here the CDR3 reads CASSQDWVAATYEQYF. CDR3 DNA sequence: TGCGCCAGCAGCCAAGATTGGGTCGCAGCAACCTACGAGCAGTACTTC.

The chain combines TRBV5-4 with TRBJ2-7, with 8 bases identical to TRBD1. CDR1 is SGHNT and CDR2 is YYREEE in the germline V gene (reference sequence). Unmatched junction bases numbered 3, after V lost 4 bases and J lost 0 bases. This CDR3 is 14 amino acids long. CDR3 DNA sequence: TGTGCCAGCAGCCGACAGGGGTCCTCCTACGAGCAGTACTTC. Its translation is CASSRQGSSYEQYF. Complete variable domain (other parts from reference TRBV5-4 and TRBJ2-7): ETGVTQSPTHLIKTRGQQVTLRCSSQSGHNTVSWYQQALGQGPQFIFQYYREEENGRGNFPPRFSGLQFPNYSSELNVNALELDDSALYLCASSRQGSSYEQYFGPGTRLTVT.

The J gene is TRBJ2-5, the V gene TRBV7-2; TRBD2 aligns across 11 bases. The CDR3 covers 17 residues. From germline, CDR1 is SGHTA and CDR2 FQGNSA. The ends lost 1 base at V and 3 bases at J; junction bases unmatched: 7. The CDR3 DNA reads as TGTGCCAGCAGCTTAGGGTTAGCGGGAGGGCAGGAAGAGACCCAGTACTTC. Translated, it gives CASSLGLAGGQEETQYF.

V and J are TRBV28 and TRBJ1-1; TRBD1 agrees at 8 bases. In germline, CDR1 is MDHEN, CDR2 SYDVKM. The CDR3 covers 14 residues. V lost 7 bases and J lost 6; bases outside the gene matches: 10. This chain's CDR3 is CASTWTGFFAEAFF. The CDR3 DNA reads as TGTGCCAGCACCTGGACAGGGTTTTTCGCTGAAGCTTTCTTT.

The chain combines TRBV28 with TRBJ1-1; D remains unclear. The CDR3 is 14 residues long. Germline loops: CDR1 MDHEN, CDR2 SYDVKM. V shed 5 bases and J shed 0 bases, with 10 bases lying between them. For the CDR3, the DNA is TGTGCCAGCAGTCCCGTTAGCCTGAACACTGAAGCTTTCTTT. This encodes CASSPVSLNTEAFF. Full variable domain (remainder filled in from reference TRBV28 and TRBJ1-1): DVKVTQSSRYLVKRTGEKVFLECVQDMDHENMFWYRQDPGLGLRLIYFSYDVKMKEKGDIPEGYSVSREKKERFSLILESASTNQTSMYLCASSPVSLNTEAFFGQGTRLTVV.

Only one count was recorded for this clone. J is TRBJ2-3 and V is TRBV4-3; 7 positions match TRBD1. Germline CDR1 and CDR2: LGHNA and YSLEER. This CDR3 contains 18 residues. Trimming took 1 base from V and 2 from J; bases not matched to a gene: 12. Here the CDR3 reads CASSQVIPGQPSTDTQYF. The CDR3 coding sequence is TGCGCCAGCAGCCAAGTGATACCGGGACAGCCATCCACAGATACGCAGTATTTT.

This sequence joins TRBV6-5 and TRBJ1-5; D not resolved. Trimming took 2 bases from V and 6 from J, leaving 11 bases between them. This CDR3 comprises 14 residues. Germline V gene data show CDR1 as MNHEY and CDR2 as SVGAGI. The CDR3 nucleotides read TGTGCCAGCAGTTACGACGAGGGCACTCAGCCCCAGCATTTT. Protein sequence: CASSYDEGTQPQHF.

The chain employs TRBV11-3 and TRBJ2-1; D gene unclear. With 6 bases removed from V and 0 bases from J, the gap between germline ends came to 9 bases. This CDR3 region has 14 residues. CDR1 SGHNT and CDR2 YENEEA come from the germline V gene. In DNA, the CDR3 is TGTGCCAGCAGTGAGACCAGCTCCTACAATGAGCAGTTCTTC. Translation gives CASSETSSYNEQFF.

The genes are TRBV4-3 and TRBJ1-1; weak D call: TRBD1 (6 bases). CDR3 length: 18 amino acids. Between the trimmed V and J ends, which lost 3 bases and 1 base, there was a span of 21 bases. Germline CDR1 reads LGHNA; CDR2 reads YSLEER. In DNA, the CDR3 is TGCGCCAGCAGCCAGGAGAACGGGACACCCCGGGGGAACACTGAAGCTTTCTTT. Protein sequence: CASSQENGTPRGNTEAFF.

This clone was detected only a few times. The V call is TRBV7-9, the J call TRBJ2-7, with D uncertain. Trimming took off 5 bases at V and 0 bases at J, with 8 bases between the two ends. Germline values: CDR1 SEHNR, CDR2 FQNEAQ (reference sequence). The CDR3 runs to 13 residues. CDR3 sequence: CASSGARSYEQYF. CDR3 in DNA: TGTGCCAGCAGCGGTGCACGCTCCTACGAGCAGTACTTC.

This clone was found a few times. The chain couples TRBV4-1 to TRBJ1-5, with D possibly TRBD1 on 5 matching bases. The CDR3 is 13 amino acids. CDR1 and CDR2 from the germline V gene are MGHRA and YSYEKL. Deletions cut 3 bases from V and 4 bases from J, with 7 bases between. CDR3 DNA sequence: TGCGCCAGCAGCCATTCAGGGAATCAGCCCCAGCATTTT. Translation: CASSHSGNQPQHF.

This sequence joins TRBV7-9 and TRBJ2-5; TRBD1 might be the D (5 bases). The CDR3 extends over 15 amino acids. V dropped 2 bases and J dropped 2 bases, with 12 bases sitting between them. Germline V gene sequence: CDR1 SEHNR, CDR2 FQNEAQ (reference sequence). As DNA, the CDR3 is TGTGCCAGCAGCTTATTCCAGGGTAGTCAAGAGACCCAGTACTTC. As protein: CASSLFQGSQETQYF.

V is TRBV11-2 and J is TRBJ2-4, with 9 bases lining up with TRBD2. The CDR3 sequence is 18 residues long. Germline V gene sequence: CDR1 SGHAT, CDR2 FQNNGV. The V gene end was trimmed by 5 bases and the J gene end by 1 base; junction bases not matched to a gene: 12. The CDR3 coding sequence is TGTGCCAGCAGCCCGAGGGGCGGGAGGGCTCGGGCCAAAAACATTCAGTACTTC. As protein: CASSPRGGRARAKNIQYF.

The chain recombines TRBV25-1 with TRBJ2-1; no reliable D call. The CDR3 is 15 amino acids. Looked up from germline, CDR1 is MGHDK and CDR2 is SYGVNS. Trimming stripped 2 bases from V and 0 bases from J, with 8 bases between. In DNA, the CDR3 is TGTGCCAGCAGTGAAAAGGCGAGCTCCTACAATGAGCAGTTCTTC. Translated: CASSEKASSYNEQFF.

The chain uses TRBV19 and TRBJ2-2; 8 bases line up with TRBD1. J gave up 7 bases and V 7 bases, and 14 bases lay outside the gene matches. Germline V gene data show CDR1 as LNHDA and CDR2 as SQIVND (reference sequence). The CDR3 consists of 16 residues. CDR3 sequence reads: CASKMRQGASDGELFF. The CDR3 nucleotides read TGTGCCAGTAAAATGCGGCAGGGGGCATCTGACGGGGAGCTGTTTTTT.

V usage is TRBV7-9 and J usage is TRBJ2-5, with D tentatively TRBD2 (7 bases). This CDR3 comprises 16 residues. With 5 bases removed from V and 2 bases from J, the gap between germline ends came to 18 bases. Germline assignment: CDR1 SEHNR and CDR2 FQNEAQ (reference sequence). The CDR3 DNA sequence: TGTGCCAGCAGCGCCACATACAGGGACTATCAAGAGACCCAGTACTTC. It codes for CASSATYRDYQETQYF.

This clone is a singleton in its sample. V is TRBV28 and J is TRBJ2-6; a weak D match, TRBD1 (5 bases). The V end lost 7 bases, the J end lost 1 base, and 14 bases lay between the germline ends. In germline, CDR1 is MDHEN, CDR2 SYDVKM. The CDR3 consists of 16 residues. CDR3 sequence reads: CASTMTDRSGANVLTF. The CDR3 DNA reads TGTGCCAGCACCATGACAGACCGGTCTGGGGCCAACGTCCTGACTTTC.

The rearrangement joins TRBV7-8 to TRBJ1-2; 9 bases are shared with TRBD1. This CDR3 comprises 15 residues. V was pared by 5 bases and J by 3 bases, with 7 bases of the junction left unmatched. Germline V gene data show CDR1 as SGHVS and CDR2 as FQNEAQ. The CDR3 here is CASSAETGGYYGYTF. The CDR3 region has the DNA TGTGCCAGCAGCGCAGAGACAGGGGGGTACTATGGCTACACCTTC.

The rearrangement links TRBV4-3 to TRBJ2-7; the D gene is possibly TRBD1 (5 bases). With 2 bases removed from V and 1 base from J, the gap between germline ends came to 15 bases. The CDR3 length is 16 residues. Germline assignment: CDR1 LGHNA and CDR2 YSLEER. The CDR3 loop is CASSQSSATVSYEQYF. CDR3 in DNA: TGCGCCAGCAGCCAATCCTCCGCGACAGTTTCCTACGAGCAGTACTTC.

The rearrangement links TRBV21-1 to TRBJ2-7; no check of the table's D call, TRBD1, against the DNA was made. TRBV21-1 is assigned pseudogene status. The CDR3 sequence is 15 residues long. The DNA for the CDR3 is TGTGCCAGCAGCGCTACCGGGACAGTCTATTTCGGGCAGTACTTC. It encodes CASSATGTVYFGQYF.

V and J are TRBV27 and TRBJ2-5; D is perhaps TRBD2 (5 bases). From germline, CDR1 is MNHEY and CDR2 SMNVEV (reference sequence). CDR3 length: 17 amino acids. V shed 3 bases and J shed 1 base, with 18 bases lying between them. This CDR3 reads CASSFLTRTGLQETQYF. CDR3 sequence (DNA): TGTGCCAGCAGTTTCCTAACCCGGACTGGCCTCCAAGAGACCCAGTACTTC.

The V call is TRBV11-3, the J call TRBJ1-1; a weak D match, TRBD1 (5 bases). Germline V CDR1 and CDR2: SGHNT, YENEEA. CDR3 length: 14 amino acids. V shed 4 bases and J shed 1 base, with 10 bases lying between them. For the CDR3, the DNA is TGTGCCAGCAGCTCCGAGGGGCAGAACACTGAAGCTTTCTTT. Protein sequence: CASSSEGQNTEAFF.

The V gene is TRBV14, the J gene TRBJ2-1; tentatively, D is TRBD2 (5 bases). V was cut by 4 bases and J by 4 bases, with 8 bases left in between. Germline V gene lookup returns CDR1 SGHDN and CDR2 FVKESK. The CDR3 spans 13 residues. The CDR3, as DNA: TGTGCCAGCAGCCCTGGACTTTACAATGAGCAGTTCTTC. Its translation: CASSPGLYNEQFF.

The chain is built from TRBV27 and TRBJ2-2; D is unresolved. The CDR3 covers 13 residues. Germline-derived CDR1 and CDR2 are MNHEY and SMNVEV (reference sequence). Trimming shortened V by 5 bases and J by 0 bases, and 4 bases separated the two germline ends. The CDR3 DNA follows: TGTGCCAGCAGTGCCACGAACACCGGGGAGCTGTTTTTT. Translation gives CASSATNTGELFF.

The V and J genes are TRBV28 and TRBJ2-1; 8 nucleotides match TRBD2. From germline, CDR1 is MDHEN and CDR2 SYDVKM. With V trimmed by 3 bases and J by 6 bases, 4 bases remained unmatched. This CDR3 spans 14 amino acids. The CDR3 DNA is TGTGCCAGCAGTTTGAGCGGGAGCTTCAATGAGCAGTTCTTC. The encoded protein is CASSLSGSFNEQFF. The whole variable domain, filled in from reference TRBV28 and TRBJ2-1, reads DVKVTQSSRYLVKRTGEKVFLECVQDMDHENMFWYRQDPGLGLRLIYFSYDVKMKEKGDIPEGYSVSREKKERFSLILESASTNQTSMYLCASSLSGSFNEQFFGPGTRLTVL.

This chain connects TRBV7-8 to TRBJ2-7; D uncertain. Per the germline V gene, CDR1 is SGHVS and CDR2 is FQNEAQ. The V end was cut by 3 bases, the J end by 6 bases, with 9 bases between. This CDR3 has 12 amino acids. The CDR3 bases are TGTGCCAGCAGCTTTGGTGTTCGCGAGCAGTACTTC. Translated, it gives CASSFGVREQYF.